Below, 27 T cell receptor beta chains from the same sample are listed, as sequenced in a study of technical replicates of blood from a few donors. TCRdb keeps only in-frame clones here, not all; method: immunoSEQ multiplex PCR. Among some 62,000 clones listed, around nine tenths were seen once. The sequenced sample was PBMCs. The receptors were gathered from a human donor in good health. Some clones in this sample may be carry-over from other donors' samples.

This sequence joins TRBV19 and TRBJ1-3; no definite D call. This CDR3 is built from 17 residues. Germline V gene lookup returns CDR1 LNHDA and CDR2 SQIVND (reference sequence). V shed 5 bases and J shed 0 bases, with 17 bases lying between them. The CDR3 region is CASSHTQSGSSGNTIYF. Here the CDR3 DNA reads TGTGCCAGTAGTCATACGCAATCCGGGAGCTCTGGAAACACCATATATTTT.

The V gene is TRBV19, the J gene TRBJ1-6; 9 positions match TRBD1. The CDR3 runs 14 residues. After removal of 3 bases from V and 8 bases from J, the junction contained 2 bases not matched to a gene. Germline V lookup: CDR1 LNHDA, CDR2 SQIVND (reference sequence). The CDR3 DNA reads TGTGCCAGTAGTATGGACAGGGGCGATTCACCCCTCCACTTT. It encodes CASSMDRGDSPLHF.

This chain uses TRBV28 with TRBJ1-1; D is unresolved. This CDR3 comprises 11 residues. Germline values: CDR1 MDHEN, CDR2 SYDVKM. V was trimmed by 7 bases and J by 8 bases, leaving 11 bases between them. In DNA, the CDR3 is TGTGCCAGCACCCAGAGAGGGGAAGCTTTCTTT. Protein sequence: CASTQRGEAFF.

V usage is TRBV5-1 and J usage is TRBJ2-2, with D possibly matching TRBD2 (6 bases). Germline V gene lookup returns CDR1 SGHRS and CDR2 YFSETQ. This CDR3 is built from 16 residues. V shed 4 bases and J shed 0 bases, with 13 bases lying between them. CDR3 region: CASSLAGNTNTGELFF. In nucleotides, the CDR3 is TGCGCCAGCAGCCTCGCGGGAAATACGAACACCGGGGAGCTGTTTTTT.

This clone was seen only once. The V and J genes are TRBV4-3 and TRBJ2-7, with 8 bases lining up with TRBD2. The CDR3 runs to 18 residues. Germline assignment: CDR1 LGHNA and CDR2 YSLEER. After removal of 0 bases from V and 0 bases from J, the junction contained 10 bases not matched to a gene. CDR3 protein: CASSQDLAAGGRSYEQYF. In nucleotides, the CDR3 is TGCGCCAGCAGCCAAGATTTGGCGGCGGGAGGTCGCTCCTACGAGCAGTACTTC.

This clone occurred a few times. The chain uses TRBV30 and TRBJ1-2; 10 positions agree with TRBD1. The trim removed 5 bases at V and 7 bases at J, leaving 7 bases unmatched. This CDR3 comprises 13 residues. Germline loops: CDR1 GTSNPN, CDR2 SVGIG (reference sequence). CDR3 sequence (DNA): TGTGCCTGGGGGGGACAGGGGACGTTTGGCTACACCTTC. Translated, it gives CAWGGQGTFGYTF.

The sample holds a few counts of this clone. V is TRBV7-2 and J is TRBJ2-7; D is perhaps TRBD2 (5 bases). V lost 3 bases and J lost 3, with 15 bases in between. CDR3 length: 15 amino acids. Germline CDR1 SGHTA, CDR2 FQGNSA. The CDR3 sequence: CASSLEVISSYEQYF. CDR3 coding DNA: TGTGCCAGCAGCTTGGAGGTTATCTCGAGCTACGAGCAGTACTTC.

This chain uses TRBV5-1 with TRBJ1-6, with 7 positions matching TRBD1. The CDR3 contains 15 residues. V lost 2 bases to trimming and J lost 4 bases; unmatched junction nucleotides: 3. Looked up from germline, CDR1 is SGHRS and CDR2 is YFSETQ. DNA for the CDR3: TGCGCCAGCAGCTTAGGGACAGTATATAATTCACCCCTCCACTTT. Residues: CASSLGTVYNSPLHF.

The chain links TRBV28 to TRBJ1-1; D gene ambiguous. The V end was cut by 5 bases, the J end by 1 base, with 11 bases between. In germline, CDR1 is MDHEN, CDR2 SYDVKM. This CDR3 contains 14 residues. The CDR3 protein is CASSPAPGNTEAFF. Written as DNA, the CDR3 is TGTGCCAGCAGTCCAGCCCCGGGGAACACTGAAGCTTTCTTT.

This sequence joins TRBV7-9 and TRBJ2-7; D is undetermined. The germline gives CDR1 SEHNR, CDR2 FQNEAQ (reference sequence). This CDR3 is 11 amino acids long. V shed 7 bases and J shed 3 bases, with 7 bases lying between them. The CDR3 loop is CASTNSYEQYF. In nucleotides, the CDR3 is TGTGCCAGCACCAACAGCTACGAGCAGTACTTC.

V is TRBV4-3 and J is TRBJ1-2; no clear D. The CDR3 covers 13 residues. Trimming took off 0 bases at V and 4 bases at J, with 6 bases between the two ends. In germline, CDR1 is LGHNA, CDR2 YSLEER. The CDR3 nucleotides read TGCGCCAGCAGCCAAGAGTCGGGCTATGGCTACACCTTC. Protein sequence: CASSQESGYGYTF.

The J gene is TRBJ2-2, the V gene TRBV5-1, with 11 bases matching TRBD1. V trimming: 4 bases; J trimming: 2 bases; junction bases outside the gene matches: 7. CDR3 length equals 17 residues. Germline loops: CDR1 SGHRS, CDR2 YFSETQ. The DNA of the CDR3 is TGCGCCAGCAGCCGAGGGACAGGGGGTGATAACACCGGGGAGCTGTTTTTT. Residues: CASSRGTGGDNTGELFF.

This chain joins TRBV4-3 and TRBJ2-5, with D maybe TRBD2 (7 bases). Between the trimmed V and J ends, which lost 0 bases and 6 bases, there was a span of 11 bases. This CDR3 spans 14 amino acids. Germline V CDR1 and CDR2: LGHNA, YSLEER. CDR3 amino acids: CASSQDGGAQTQYF. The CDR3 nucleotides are TGCGCCAGCAGCCAAGATGGGGGGGCACAGACCCAGTACTTC.

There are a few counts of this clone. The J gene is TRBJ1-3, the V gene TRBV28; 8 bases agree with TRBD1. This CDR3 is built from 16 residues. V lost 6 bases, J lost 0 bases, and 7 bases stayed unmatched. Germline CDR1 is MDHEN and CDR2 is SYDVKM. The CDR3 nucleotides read TGTGCCAGCAGAGGACAGGGAGTAGCCTCTGGAAACACCATATATTTT. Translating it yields CASRGQGVASGNTIYF. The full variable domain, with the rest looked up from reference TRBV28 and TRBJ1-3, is DVKVTQSSRYLVKRTGEKVFLECVQDMDHENMFWYRQDPGLGLRLIYFSYDVKMKEKGDIPEGYSVSREKKERFSLILESASTNQTSMYLCASRGQGVASGNTIYFGEGSWLTVV.

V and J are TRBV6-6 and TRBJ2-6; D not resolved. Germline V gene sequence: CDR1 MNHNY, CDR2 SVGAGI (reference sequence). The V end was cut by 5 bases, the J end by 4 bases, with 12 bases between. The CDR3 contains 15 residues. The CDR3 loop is CASSPVSSGANVLTF. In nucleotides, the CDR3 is TGTGCCAGCAGTCCGGTGTCCTCGGGGGCCAACGTCCTGACTTTC.

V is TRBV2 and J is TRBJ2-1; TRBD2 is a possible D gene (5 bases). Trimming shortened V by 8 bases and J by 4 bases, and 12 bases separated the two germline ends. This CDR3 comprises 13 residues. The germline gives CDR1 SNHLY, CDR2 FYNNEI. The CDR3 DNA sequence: TGTGCCAGCGGCGAGGGCCCGTACAATGAGCAGTTCTTC. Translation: CASGEGPYNEQFF.

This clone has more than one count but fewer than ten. The CDR3 nucleotides are TGCGCCAGCAGCTCGCAGGGTGGCTACACCTTC. It specifies CASSSQGGYTF. This chain connects TRBV5-1 to TRBJ1-2; TRBD1 might be the D (5 bases). Germline CDR1 SGHRS, CDR2 YFSETQ. This CDR3 region has 11 residues. V was shortened by 3 bases and J by 7 bases, with 7 bases between the two germline ends.

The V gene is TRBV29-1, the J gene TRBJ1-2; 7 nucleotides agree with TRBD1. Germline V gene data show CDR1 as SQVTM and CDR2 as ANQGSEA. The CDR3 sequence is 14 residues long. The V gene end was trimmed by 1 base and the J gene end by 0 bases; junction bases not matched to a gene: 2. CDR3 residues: CSVEGDSTNYGYTF. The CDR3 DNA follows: TGCAGCGTTGAAGGGGACAGCACTAACTATGGCTACACCTTC.

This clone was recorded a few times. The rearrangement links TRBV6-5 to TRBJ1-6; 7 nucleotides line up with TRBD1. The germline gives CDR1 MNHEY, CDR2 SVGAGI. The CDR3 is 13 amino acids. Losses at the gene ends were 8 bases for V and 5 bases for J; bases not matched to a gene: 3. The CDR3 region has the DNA TGTGCCAGCTCGGGACAGCATAATTCACCCCTCCACTTT. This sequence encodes CASSGQHNSPLHF.

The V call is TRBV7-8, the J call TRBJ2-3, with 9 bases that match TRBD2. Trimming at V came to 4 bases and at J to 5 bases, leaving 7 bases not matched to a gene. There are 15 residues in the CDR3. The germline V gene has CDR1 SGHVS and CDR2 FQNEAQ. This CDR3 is CASSSQTSGQDTQYF. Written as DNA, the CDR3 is TGTGCCAGCAGCTCTCAGACTAGCGGCCAAGATACGCAGTATTTT.

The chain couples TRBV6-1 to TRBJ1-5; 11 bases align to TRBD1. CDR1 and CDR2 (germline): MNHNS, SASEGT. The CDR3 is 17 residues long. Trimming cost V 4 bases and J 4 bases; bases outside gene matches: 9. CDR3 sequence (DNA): TGTGCCAGCAGTGCCGGGACAGGGGGATGGGGTAATCAGCCCCAGCATTTT. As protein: CASSAGTGGWGNQPQHF.

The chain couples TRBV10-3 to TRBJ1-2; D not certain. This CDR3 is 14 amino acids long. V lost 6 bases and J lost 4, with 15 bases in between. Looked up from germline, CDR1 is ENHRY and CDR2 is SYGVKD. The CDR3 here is CAISTDRTFYGYTF. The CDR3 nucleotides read TGTGCCATCAGCACAGACCGGACTTTCTATGGCTACACCTTC.

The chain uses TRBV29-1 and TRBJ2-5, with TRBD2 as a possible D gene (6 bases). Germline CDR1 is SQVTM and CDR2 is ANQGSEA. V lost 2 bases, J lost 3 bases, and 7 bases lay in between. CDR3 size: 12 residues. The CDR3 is CSVEWGEETQYF. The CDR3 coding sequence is TGCAGCGTTGAATGGGGGGAAGAGACCCAGTACTTC.

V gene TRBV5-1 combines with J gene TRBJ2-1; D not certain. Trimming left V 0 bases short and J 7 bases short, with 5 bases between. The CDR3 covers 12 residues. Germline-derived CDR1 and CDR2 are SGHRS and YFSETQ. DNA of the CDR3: TGCGCCAGCAGCTTGGTACAGAATGAGCAGTTCTTC. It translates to CASSLVQNEQFF.

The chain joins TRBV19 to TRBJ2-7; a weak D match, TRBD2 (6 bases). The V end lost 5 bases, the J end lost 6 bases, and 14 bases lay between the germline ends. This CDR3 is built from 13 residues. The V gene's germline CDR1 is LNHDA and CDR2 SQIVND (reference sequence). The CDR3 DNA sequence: TGTGCCAGTAGTCAGTTATTGGGGGGCGAGCAGTACTTC. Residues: CASSQLLGGEQYF.

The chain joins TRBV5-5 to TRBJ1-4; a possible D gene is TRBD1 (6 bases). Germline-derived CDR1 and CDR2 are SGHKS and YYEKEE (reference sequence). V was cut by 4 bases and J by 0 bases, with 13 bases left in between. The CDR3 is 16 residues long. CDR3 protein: CASSNGQTATNEKLFF. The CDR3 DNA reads TGTGCCAGCAGCAACGGACAGACAGCAACTAATGAAAAACTGTTTTTT. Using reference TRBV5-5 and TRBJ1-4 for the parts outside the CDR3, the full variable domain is DAGVTQSPTHLIKTRGQQVTLRCSPISGHKSVSWYQQVLGQGPQFIFQYYEKEERGRGNFPDRFSARQFPNYSSELNVNALLLGDSALYLCASSNGQTATNEKLFFGSGTQLSVL.

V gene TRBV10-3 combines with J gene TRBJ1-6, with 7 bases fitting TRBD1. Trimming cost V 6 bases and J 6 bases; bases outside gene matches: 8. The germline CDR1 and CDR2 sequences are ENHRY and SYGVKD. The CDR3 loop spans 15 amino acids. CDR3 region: CAIRASTGTNSPLHF. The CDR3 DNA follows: TGTGCCATCAGAGCCTCGACAGGGACTAATTCACCCCTCCACTTT.